These T cell receptor beta chains were read from a single sample in a study of response to subunit inactivated influenza vaccine. One entry per CDR3 protein results from TCRdb running MiXCR on the RT-PCR reads. The sample yields 600,000 to 850,000 distinct CDR3 sequences, approximately 14% seen once. Specimen: PBMCs from blood, collected around two weeks before vaccination. These receptors came from a man aged 45-60 years who received an inactivated influenza vaccine. CDR3s include the opening cysteine and the closing phenylalanine or tryptophan. Each record gives: J gene, clone size, D gene, V gene, CDR3 protein, CDR3 DNA. The D gene is left open where the match is weak. Rows give clone size only sometimes, using once, few, many, or a class for an expanded clone.

TRBJ2-5 | few | NA | TRBV12-3/TRBV12-4 | CASRMTRAETQYF | TGTGCCAGCAGAATGACTAGAGCTGAGACCCAGTACTTC
TRBJ2-1 | many | TRBD2 | TRBV6-1 | CASTRAGGYNEQFF | TGTGCCAGCACCAGAGCGGGAGGGTACAATGAGCAGTTCTTC
TRBJ2-1 | NA | TRBD2 | TRBV11-2 | CASSFMGGGYNEQFF | TGTGCCAGCAGCTTTATGGGGGGGGGATACAATGAGCAGTTCTTC
TRBJ1-2 | many | TRBD1 | TRBV5-1 | CASRVNAGGSYGYTF | TGCGCCAGCAGGGTGAACGCAGGGGGAAGTTATGGCTACACCTTC
TRBJ1-2 | NA | TRBD1 | TRBV3-1 | CASSNRDRMPFYGYTF | TGTGCCAGCAGCAACCGGGACAGGATGCCTTTCTATGGCTACACCTTC
TRBJ1-6 | NA | NA | TRBV7-2 | CASSKGPGQPNSPLHF | TGTGCCAGCAGCAAGGGACCGGGCCAGCCTAATTCACCCCTCCACTTT
TRBJ1-1 | few | NA | TRBV6-1 | CASSRQQGYTEAFF | TGTGCCAGCAGTCGACAGCAAGGGTACACTGAAGCTTTCTTT
TRBJ1-5 | few | NA | TRBV20-1 | CSARDQDGSQHF | TGCAGTGCCAGGGACCAGGACGGGTCCCAGCATTTT
TRBJ1-5 | few | NA | TRBV7-2 | CASSLVGNNQPQHF | TGTGCCAGCAGCTTAGTTGGCAACAATCAGCCCCAGCATTTT
TRBJ1-2 | NA | TRBD1 | TRBV30 | CAWSPQIKGRQRDRGYTF | TGTGCCTGGAGTCCTCAGATAAAGGGCCGTCAGCGGGACAGAGGCTACACCTTC
TRBJ2-3 | NA | NA | TRBV7-8 | CASSNRVRPGKTDTQYF | TGTGCCAGCAGCAATCGTGTGAGGCCAGGGAAGACAGATACGCAGTATTTT
TRBJ2-2 | few | NA | TRBV6-5 | CASSYLEIWATGELFF | TGTGCCAGCAGTTATCTAGAGATATGGGCTACCGGGGAGCTGTTTTTT
TRBJ2-1 | many | NA | TRBV16 | CASGPSSYNEQFF | TGTGCCAGCGGGCCCAGCTCCTACAATGAGCAGTTCTTC
TRBJ2-7 | NA | NA | TRBV20-1 | CSASTGLTYEQYF | TGCAGTGCTAGCACGGGACTCACCTACGAGCAGTACTTC
TRBJ2-2 | NA | NA | TRBV6-2/TRBV6-3 | CASSYARGAGGELFF | TGTGCCAGCAGTTACGCGAGGGGAGCTGGCGGGGAGCTGTTTTTT
TRBJ1-6 | many | TRBD1 | TRBV12-5 | CASGSDRGFNSPLHF | TGTGCTAGTGGTTCGGACAGGGGTTTTAATTCACCCCTCCACTTT
TRBJ2-2 | few | TRBD2 | TRBV11-2 | CASSLRTPGLAGVKSGELFF | TGTGCCAGCAGCTTAAGGACCCCGGGACTAGCGGGAGTTAAGTCCGGGGAGCTGTTTTTT
TRBJ2-1 | NA | NA | TRBV7-9 | CASSPVGGKGYNEQFF | TGTGCCAGCAGTCCCGTCGGCGGGAAAGGCTACAATGAGCAGTTCTTC
TRBJ2-1 | few | NA | TRBV20-1 | CSARPPGLVYNEQFF | TGCAGTGCTCGACCCCCGGGGCTAGTTTACAATGAGCAGTTCTTC
TRBJ1-3 | many | TRBD1 | TRBV20-1 | CSARKQGALNTIYF | TGCAGTGCTAGAAAACAGGGGGCCTTAAACACCATATATTTT
TRBJ2-7 | NA | TRBD2 | TRBV9 | CASSVGLAGAGAYEQYF | TGTGCCAGCAGCGTTGGACTAGCGGGCGCCGGGGCCTACGAGCAGTACTTC
TRBJ2-3 | few | TRBD1 | TRBV20-1 | CSADGQGSTDTQYF | TGCAGTGCGGACGGACAGGGCAGCACAGATACGCAGTATTTT
TRBJ1-2 | NA | NA | TRBV7-9 | CASSFSEEGYTF | TGTGCCAGCAGCTTCTCTGAAGAAGGCTACACCTTC
TRBJ2-2 | many | TRBD1 | TRBV12-3/TRBV12-4 | CASSPTGGSGELFF | TGTGCCAGCAGTCCAACAGGGGGCTCCGGGGAGCTGTTTTTT
TRBJ2-1 | few | NA | TRBV4-2 | CASSQGGHYNEQFF | TGTGCCAGCAGCCAAGGGGGCCATTACAATGAGCAGTTCTTC
TRBJ2-7 | NA | TRBD1 | TRBV29-1 | CSVTTGVVYEQYF | TGCAGCGTTACCACAGGGGTTGTCTACGAGCAGTACTTC